The present TCR beta chain was sequenced within a study of T cell repertoires in cytomegalovirus infection. TCRdb redid the calling of the reads with MiXCR, one entry per CDR3 protein. The sample holds roughly 320,000 distinct CDR3 sequences; about 9.2% are singletons and the top ten take approximately 2.3%. With respect to this clonotype: Its antigen is not known.

Per the germline V gene, CDR1 is KGHSH and CDR2 is LQKENI. V was clipped by 5 bases and J by 0 bases, with 8 bases between them. The CDR3 loop spans 13 amino acids. Notes on the study in general: The study identified carriers of CMV plus the relevant HLA from cumulative public TCR beta family frequency. CMV-specific HLA-C-restricted TCR beta clonotypes dominated the ex vivo response.

This receptor was taken from a human donor in good health (CMV status not recorded). Some clones in this sample may be carry-over from other donors' samples. V is TRBV18 and J is TRBJ2-7; TRBD1 might be the D (5 bases). Source material: PBMCs. DNA of the CDR3: TGTGCCAGCTCAAAAGACAGCTCCTACGAGCAGTACGTC. Translation: CASSKDSSYEQYV.